One and the same sample provided the 22 T cell receptor beta chains below, sequenced in a study of T-cell memory formation after mild COVID-19. TCRdb re-analysed the 5' RACE reads in MiXCR, keeping a single row per CDR3 protein. This sample has 390,000 or so distinct CDR3 sequences; about a sixth occur once, and the top ten carry 20% to 25%. Source material: PBMCs or a T cell subset sorted from them (not recorded which). The receptors come from a man younger than 30 who had mild COVID-19 (a few samples of this study predate the infection). Cell type and time point are not known.

The chain combines TRBV5-6 with TRBJ2-6, with 7 bases identical to TRBD1. Germline V lookup: CDR1 SGHDT, CDR2 YYEEEE. CDR3 length: 16 residues. The trim removed 4 bases at V and 2 bases at J, leaving 6 bases unmatched. The CDR3 reads CASSRQGAPGANVLTF. As DNA, the CDR3 is TGTGCCAGCAGCCGACAGGGAGCCCCTGGGGCCAACGTCCTGACTTTC.

The table lists this clonotype with a few counts. The rearrangement uses TRBV7-2 and TRBJ1-5; tentative D call: TRBD1 (6 bases). This CDR3 has 15 residues. V was clipped by 5 bases and J by 7 bases, with 18 bases between them. CDR1 SGHTA and CDR2 FQGNSA come from the germline V gene. The CDR3 protein is CASSQYQGKEQPQHF. The CDR3 bases are TGTGCCAGCAGCCAATACCAGGGGAAGGAGCAGCCCCAGCATTTT.

The CDR3: CASSLGRNNEKLFF. Written as DNA, the CDR3 is TGCGCCAGCAGCTTGGGACGGAATAATGAAAAACTGTTTTTT. The V and J genes are TRBV5-1 and TRBJ1-4; the D is unclear. The V and J ends lost 0 bases and 4 bases respectively, with 7 bases between them. There are 14 residues in the CDR3. CDR1 is SGHRS and CDR2 is YFSETQ in the germline V gene.

The chain employs TRBV4-3 and TRBJ1-1, with D possibly being TRBD1 (5 bases). This CDR3 has 16 amino acids. Germline V gives CDR1 LGHNA, CDR2 YSLEER. Trimming removed 0 bases at V and 3 bases at J, with 14 bases between. The CDR3 sequence: CASSQDGTPTYTEAFF. The DNA of the CDR3 is TGCGCCAGCAGCCAAGATGGGACTCCTACTTACACTGAAGCTTTCTTT.

The CDR3 reads CSARGTGYDQPQHF. The CDR3 DNA is TGCAGTGCTAGGGGGACAGGGTACGATCAGCCCCAGCATTTT. The chain links TRBV20-1 to TRBJ1-5, with 9 nucleotides matching TRBD1. J gave up 5 bases and V 3 bases, and 5 bases lay outside the gene matches. The CDR3 runs 14 residues. Germline lookup yields CDR1 DFQATT and CDR2 SNEGSKA (reference sequence).

The chain joins TRBV20-1 to TRBJ1-5; perhaps TRBD1 as D (6 bases). This CDR3 region has 18 residues. V was cut by 3 bases and J by 9 bases, with 30 bases left in between. Germline V gene lookup returns CDR1 DFQATT and CDR2 SNEGSKA (reference sequence). CDR3 in amino acids: CSASSPLWEVGGLGPQHF. CDR3 nucleotide sequence: TGCAGTGCTAGCTCTCCCCTCTGGGAGGTCGGGGGGCTGGGGCCCCAGCATTTT.

V is TRBV27 and J is TRBJ2-7; D unclear. V was clipped by 5 bases and J by 9 bases, with 20 bases between them. Germline V gene sequence: CDR1 MNHEY, CDR2 SMNVEV (reference sequence). The CDR3 is 14 amino acids. CDR3 region: CASSPRALSFVQYV. As DNA, the CDR3 is TGTGCCAGCAGTCCTAGAGCCCTTTCCTTTGTGCAGTACGTC.

The chain carries TRBV5-1 and TRBJ2-6; D gene uncertain. This CDR3 contains 15 residues. Germline V CDR1 and CDR2: SGHRS, YFSETQ. With 2 bases removed from V and 6 bases from J, the gap between germline ends came to 12 bases. This CDR3 is CASSFQGHEANVLTF. CDR3 DNA sequence: TGCGCCAGCAGCTTCCAAGGGCACGAGGCCAACGTCCTGACTTTC.

This clonotype was recorded a few times. The rearrangement links TRBV6-2 or TRBV6-3 to TRBJ1-1; D is unclear. The CDR3 is 13 residues long. Trimming took 4 bases from V and 5 from J, leaving 11 bases between them. The germline gives CDR1 MNHEY, CDR2 SVGEGT. The CDR3 DNA follows: TGTGCCAGCAGTTGGTCAGATCGGACTGAAGCTTTCTTT. It yields the protein CASSWSDRTEAFF.

This clonotype was counted only a few times. This sequence joins TRBV7-9 and TRBJ1-2, with TRBD1 identical over 9 bases. Germline V gene lookup returns CDR1 SEHNR and CDR2 FQNEAQ (reference sequence). With 2 bases clipped from V and 7 bases from J, the junction kept 5 bases outside the gene matches. The CDR3 length is 14 residues. The CDR3 protein is CASSLWDRVSGYTF. The CDR3 bases are TGTGCCAGCAGCTTATGGGACAGGGTCTCTGGCTACACCTTC.

This clonotype has a handful of counts. The chain has TRBV6-1 and TRBJ2-3; 7 bases fit TRBD2. CDR3 length equals 13 residues. Trimming removed 8 bases from V and 0 bases from J; junction bases left unmatched: 2. The germline gives CDR1 MNHNS, CDR2 SASEGT. The DNA for the CDR3 is TGTGCCAGCGGACTAGTTAGCACAGATACGCAGTATTTT. It codes for CASGLVSTDTQYF.

The chain has TRBV6-5 and TRBJ2-3; 10 bases map to TRBD2. CDR1 MNHEY and CDR2 SVGAGI come from the germline V gene. This CDR3 spans 16 amino acids. V was pared by 1 base and J by 4 bases, with 5 bases of the junction left unmatched. The CDR3 DNA follows: TGTGCCAGCAGTTACTTTCCTAGCGGGGGTCCAGATACGCAGTATTTT. This sequence encodes CASSYFPSGGPDTQYF.

The rearrangement links TRBV6-5 to TRBJ1-2; 7 nucleotides align to TRBD1. Germline assignment: CDR1 MNHEY and CDR2 SVGAGI. With V trimmed by 1 base and J by 8 bases, 16 bases remained unmatched. This CDR3 contains 17 residues. CDR3 in DNA: TGTGCCAGCAGTTACTTACCTCAACGGACAGGATTGGGCGGCTACACCTTC. Protein: CASSYLPQRTGLGGYTF.

V is TRBV19 and J is TRBJ2-7, with 9 nucleotides matching TRBD1. This CDR3 is 14 amino acids long. Looked up from germline, CDR1 is LNHDA and CDR2 is SQIVND (reference sequence). Losses at the gene ends were 5 bases for V and 0 bases for J; bases not matched to a gene: 2. The CDR3 reads CASSSTGGSYEQYF. The CDR3 DNA is TGTGCCAGTAGTTCGACAGGGGGCTCCTACGAGCAGTACTTC.

The chain uses TRBV20-1 and TRBJ1-2, with D tentatively TRBD1 (6 bases). V was pared by 3 bases and J by 4 bases, with 15 bases between. Germline CDR1 reads DFQATT; CDR2 reads SNEGSKA (reference sequence). The CDR3 loop spans 14 amino acids. The CDR3 reads CSARGRGPGYGYTF. DNA for the CDR3: TGCAGTGCTAGGGGGCGGGGGCCCGGCTATGGCTACACCTTC.

In its sample, this clonotype was seen a few times. The V and J genes are TRBV4-1 and TRBJ2-3; 12 bases align to TRBD2. CDR1 is MGHRA, CDR2 YSYEKL, per germline. The CDR3 contains 15 residues. V lost 6 bases, J lost 9 bases, and 10 bases stayed unmatched. The CDR3 region has the DNA TGCGCCAGCAGGCGGCTAGCGGGGGGGCACGAGACGCAGTATTTT. Translation gives CASRRLAGGHETQYF.

This clonotype was seen a handful of times. The V and J genes are TRBV6-2 or TRBV6-3 and TRBJ2-3; D gene uncertain. The length of the CDR3 is 17 residues. CDR1 and CDR2 (germline): MNHEY, SVGEGT. The germline V and J ends were trimmed by 2 bases and 0 bases, with 15 bases remaining between them. The CDR3 DNA sequence: TGTGCCAGCAGTTACCGTCCGGGCTCGGTTAGCACAGATACGCAGTATTTT. Residues: CASSYRPGSVSTDTQYF.

This clonotype showed up many times. The chain joins TRBV7-6 to TRBJ2-3; possibly TRBD1 for D (5 bases). Trimming cost V 1 base and J 2 bases, with 10 bases left between them. The CDR3 is 15 amino acids. In germline, CDR1 is SGHVS, CDR2 FNYEAQ. Here the CDR3 DNA reads TGTGCCAGCAGCTTAGGGGGCAGGTTCACAGATACGCAGTATTTT. Its protein product is CASSLGGRFTDTQYF.

J is TRBJ2-3 and V is TRBV5-1; 10 bases agree with TRBD2. J lost 3 bases, V lost 4 bases, and 5 bases had no gene match. Looked up from germline, CDR1 is SGHRS and CDR2 is YFSETQ. The CDR3 spans 15 residues. CDR3 coding DNA: TGCGCCAGCAGCGATAGCGGGGGGCAAACAGATACGCAGTATTTT. Translation: CASSDSGGQTDTQYF.

This clonotype was seen only a few times. The V call is TRBV6-1, the J call TRBJ2-3, with 9 bases fitting TRBD1. The CDR3 is 14 amino acids. CDR1 and CDR2 from the germline V gene are MNHNS and SASEGT. Trimming at V came to 5 bases and at J to 10 bases, leaving 10 bases not matched to a gene. CDR3 nucleotide sequence: TGTGCCAGCAGTCTTACAGGGGGCTCGTTTGCGCAGTATTTT. It translates to CASSLTGGSFAQYF.

This clonotype has only a few counts. The chain has TRBV5-4 and TRBJ2-7; D uncertain. The germline gives CDR1 SGHNT, CDR2 YYREEE (reference sequence). Trimming left V 5 bases short and J 0 bases short, with 9 bases between. CDR3 length: 13 residues. The CDR3 protein is CASRTESSYEQYV. CDR3 DNA: TGTGCCAGCAGAACGGAAAGCTCCTACGAGCAGTACGTC.

The genes are TRBV9 and TRBJ2-5; D may correspond to TRBD1 or TRBD2 (6 bases each). Germline V gene data show CDR1 as SGDLS and CDR2 as YYNGEE. V shed 4 bases and J shed 0 bases, with 13 bases lying between them. The CDR3 has 15 residues. CDR3 sequence reads: CASSPRGQNQETQYF. The CDR3 DNA follows: TGTGCCAGCAGCCCCCGGGGGCAGAACCAAGAGACCCAGTACTTC.